Listed here are 9 T cell receptor beta chains from one sample, sequenced in a study of cytomegalovirus exposure and HLA in healthy donors (TCRdb year 2017). Libraries were constructed by the immunoSEQ multiplex PCR assay. For the multiplex PCR, a mixture combining 60 forward primers for TCR Vbeta segments and 13 reverse primers for TCR Jbeta segments was used. TCRdb holds this immuneACCESS table with in-frame rearrangements only. Some clones are missing; in checked studies, unresolved V genes explain under half, and the rest has no known cause. Within this sample are roughly 100,000 clones, with roughly 70% of them counted one time only. The ten biggest clones cover approximately 11% of the sample. The sequencing input was PBMCs. The receptors here all came from a man aged 40-50 years in good health and CMV-seropositive.

This clone was counted once. The chain combines TRBV7-2 with TRBJ2-7; 8 bases are a match to TRBD1. The CDR3 is 14 amino acids. J gave up 2 bases and V 3 bases, and 3 bases lay outside the gene matches. In germline, CDR1 is SGHTA, CDR2 FQGNSA. The CDR3 reads CASSFRDRTYEQYF. CDR3 coding DNA: TGTGCCAGCAGCTTCCGGGACAGGACCTACGAGCAGTACTTC.

This chain uses TRBV7-9 with TRBJ2-1; weak D call: TRBD2 (6 bases). Germline V gives CDR1 SEHNR, CDR2 FQNEAQ (reference sequence). Trimming stripped 5 bases from V and 5 bases from J, with 16 bases between. The CDR3 has 15 residues. The CDR3 nucleotides are TGTGCCAGCAGCCCGACGGGGAGGCTACACAATGAGCAGTTCTTC. Protein product: CASSPTGRLHNEQFF.

The chain combines TRBV7-2 with TRBJ2-7; D ambiguous. This CDR3 has 12 residues. In germline, CDR1 is SGHTA, CDR2 FQGNSA. V was cut by 1 base and J by 6 bases, with 7 bases left in between. This CDR3 reads CASSLGHLEQYF. DNA of the CDR3: TGTGCCAGCAGCTTAGGACACCTCGAGCAGTACTTC.

J is TRBJ1-1 and V is TRBV7-9, with D maybe TRBD1 (5 bases). The CDR3 is 13 residues long. Germline CDR1 SEHNR, CDR2 FQNEAQ (reference sequence). Trimming stripped 6 bases from V and 0 bases from J, with 8 bases between. Here the CDR3 DNA reads TGTGCCAGCAGGGGGCAGGTGAACACTGAAGCTTTCTTT. Translated, it gives CASRGQVNTEAFF.

The genes are TRBV11-2 and TRBJ2-7; 8 bases map to TRBD2. V was pared by 3 bases and J by 6 bases, with 10 bases of the junction left unmatched. The V gene's germline CDR1 is SGHAT and CDR2 FQNNGV. The CDR3 is 15 amino acids. The CDR3, as DNA: TGTGCCAGCAGCTTTAATGTAGCGGGAAAAAGCGAGCAGTACTTC. This encodes CASSFNVAGKSEQYF.

This clone was seen a few times. This chain uses TRBV7-9 with TRBJ1-1; D call uncertain. The CDR3 runs 13 residues. The germline CDR1 and CDR2 sequences are SEHNR and FQNEAQ (reference sequence). Trimming cost V 6 bases and J 2 bases, with 10 bases left between them. CDR3 in amino acids: CASSPEGNTEAFF. CDR3 nucleotides: TGTGCCAGCAGTCCTGAGGGAAACACTGAAGCTTTCTTT.

The J gene is TRBJ2-5, the V gene TRBV19; 7 nucleotides line up with TRBD1. The CDR3 runs 14 residues. V shed 7 bases and J 5 bases; nucleotides not matched to a gene: 10. Germline V CDR1 and CDR2: LNHDA, SQIVND (reference sequence). CDR3 region: CASNPTGMEETQYF. The CDR3 bases are TGTGCCAGTAACCCGACAGGGATGGAGGAGACCCAGTACTTC.

The chain carries TRBV30 and TRBJ2-1; 8 bases map to TRBD2. Germline V gives CDR1 GTSNPN, CDR2 SVGIG (reference sequence). The CDR3 covers 15 residues. V lost 1 base, J lost 4 bases, and 6 bases stayed unmatched. Here the CDR3 reads CAWSGGGGPYNEQFF. Written as DNA, the CDR3 is TGTGCCTGGAGTGGAGGCGGGGGGCCATACAATGAGCAGTTCTTC. Together with reference TRBV30 and TRBJ2-1, the CDR3 gives the full variable domain: SQTIHQWPATLVQPVGSPLSLECTVEGTSNPNLYWYRQAAGRGLQLLFYSVGIGQISSEVPQNLSASRPQDRQFILSSKKLLLSDSGFYLCAWSGGGGPYNEQFFGPGTRLTVL.

This clone appeared a single time. The chain's CDR3 is CASSKALNLGLAGVSYEQYF. The CDR3 coding sequence is TGTGCCAGCAGCAAAGCACTAAATCTTGGACTAGCGGGAGTTTCCTACGAGCAGTACTTC. The V gene is TRBV21-1, the J gene TRBJ2-7; TRBD2, the table's D call, lacks a check against the DNA. TRBV21-1 is a pseudogene. This CDR3 comprises 20 residues.